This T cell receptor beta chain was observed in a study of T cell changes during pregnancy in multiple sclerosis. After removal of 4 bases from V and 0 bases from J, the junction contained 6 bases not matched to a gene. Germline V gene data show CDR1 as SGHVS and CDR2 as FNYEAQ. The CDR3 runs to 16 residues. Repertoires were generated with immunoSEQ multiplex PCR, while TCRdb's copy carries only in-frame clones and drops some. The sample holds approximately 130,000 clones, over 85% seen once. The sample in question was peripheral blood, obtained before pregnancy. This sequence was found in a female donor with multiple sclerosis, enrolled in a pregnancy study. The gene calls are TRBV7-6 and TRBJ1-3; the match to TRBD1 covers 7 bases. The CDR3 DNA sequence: TGTGCCAGCAGCTCGGGACAGCCGTTCTCTGGAAACACCATATATTTT. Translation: CASSSGQPFSGNTIYF.